This TCR beta chain was identified during a study of blood T cell repertoires in COVID-19. Methods used by the authors: Using reference gene primer amplification, nucleated cell counts were estimated. The table came from immunoSEQ multiplex PCR; TCRdb's copy has only in-frame clones and leaves some out. V and J calls and clone size are given by that table; D and trimming were obtained from the DNA. The top ten hold 6.5% to 8.5% of the sample, which has fewer than 120,000 clones, approximately 68% seen once. Trimming cost V 6 bases and J 5 bases; bases outside gene matches: 4. The CDR3 has 13 residues.

This TCR was sampled from a woman aged 60-70 years with acute or convalescent COVID-19. Material for sequencing was peripheral blood. The V gene is TRBV12-3 or TRBV12-4, the J gene TRBJ1-1; TRBD1 aligns across 9 bases. CDR3 region: CASRTGQGTEAFF. CDR3 bases: TGTGCCAGCAGAACCGGACAGGGGACTGAAGCTTTCTTT.